This T cell receptor (beta chain) comes out of a study of response to subunit inactivated influenza vaccine. General observations from the study: Each seasonal influenza vaccination recruits few new T cells, the authors suggested.

This clonotype turned up a few times. The antigen remains undetermined. MiXCR was run by TCRdb on the RT-PCR reads, yielding one entry per CDR3 protein. The sample includes approximately 480,000 distinct CDR3 sequences, roughly 11% of them seen just once. The V and J ends lost 7 bases and 5 bases respectively, with 14 bases between them. The CDR3 has 13 residues. The germline V gene encodes CDR1 ENHRY and CDR2 SYGVKD. The sample in question was PBMCs from blood, obtained roughly 48 days after vaccination. The source of this sequence is a man aged 45 to 65 who received an inactivated influenza vaccine. This chain uses TRBV10-3 with TRBJ2-5; D might be TRBD1 (6 bases). CDR3 sequence reads: CAIKKTGRETQYF. The CDR3 bases are TGTGCCATCAAAAAGACAGGCCGGGAGACCCAGTACTTC.